This is a list of T cell receptor beta chains from one sample in a study of blood T cell repertoires in COVID-19. Sequenced by immunoSEQ multiplex PCR; TCRdb stores in-frame clones only, minus some. Of more than 130,000 clones listed, around nine tenths are singletons. The specimen was peripheral blood. Every receptor here comes from a man over 45 with active or convalescent COVID-19. CDR3s include the opening cysteine and the closing phenylalanine or tryptophan. A D gene is named only where the DNA matches it firmly. Rows may omit the clone size; those that give it use once, few, many or a size class.

TRBJ2-2 NA TRBV19 NA CASSNRQTGELFF TGTGCCAGTAGTAACCGACAGACCGGGGAGCTGTTTTTT
TRBJ2-5 NA TRBV29-1 NA CSGGGTPKETQYF TGCAGCGGGGGCGGGACACCTAAAGAGACCCAGTACTTC
TRBJ2-7 NA TRBV14 NA CASSQSAASIYEQYF TGTGCCAGCAGCCAGTCTGCGGCAAGTATTTACGAGCAGTACTTC
TRBJ2-1 NA TRBV29-1 once CSVGAAGLRGNEQFF TGCAGCGTTGGGGCTGCGGGCCTCAGGGGCAATGAGCAGTTCTTC
TRBJ2-7 TRBD1 TRBV3-1/TRBV3-2 NA CASSQDWARQGDSYEQYF TGTGCCAGCAGCCAGGATTGGGCTCGACAGGGTGATTCCTACGAGCAGTACTTC
TRBJ2-1 TRBD1 TRBV6-2/TRBV6-3 NA CASSPDRGGEQFF TGTGCCAGCAGCCCTGACAGGGGTGGTGAGCAGTTCTTC
TRBJ2-7 TRBD1 TRBV30 NA CAWSVSRDRGRGEQYF TGTGCCTGGAGTGTGTCCCGGGACAGGGGGCGAGGCGAGCAGTACTTC
TRBJ2-7 NA TRBV3-1/TRBV3-2 NA CASSQLSEQYF TGTGCCAGCAGCCAACTGAGCGAGCAGTACTTC
TRBJ2-3 NA TRBV20-1 once CSASRGLLLTDTQYF TGCAGTGCAAGTAGAGGACTATTACTCACAGATACGCAGTATTTT
TRBJ2-3 NA TRBV24-1 NA CATSDFPGIRTDTQYF TGTGCCACCAGTGATTTTCCCGGGATACGCACAGATACGCAGTATTTT
TRBJ1-2 TRBD1 TRBV10-3 NA CATEGGGPGYTF TGTGCCACCGAAGGGGGCGGGCCAGGCTACACCTTC
TRBJ1-2 NA TRBV18 NA CASSPGTFPYGYTF TGTGCCAGCTCACCAGGCACCTTCCCTTATGGCTACACCTTC
TRBJ2-1 TRBD1 TRBV7-6 NA CASSFYGQDNEQFF TGTGCCAGCAGCTTTTACGGACAGGACAATGAGCAGTTCTTC
TRBJ2-1 TRBD2 TRBV4-1 NA CASSLRTSGRADEQFF TGCGCCAGCAGCCTCAGGACTAGCGGGAGGGCCGATGAGCAGTTCTTC
TRBJ2-1 TRBD2 TRBV5-1 NA CASSRGLADYNEQFF TGCGCCAGCAGCAGGGGACTAGCGGATTACAATGAGCAGTTCTTC
TRBJ2-2 TRBD1 TRBV10-2 NA CASSGRTGGANTGELFF TGCGCCAGCAGTGGCCGGACAGGGGGCGCGAACACCGGGGAGCTGTTTTTT
TRBJ2-5 NA TRBV28 NA CASSSRQTQYF TGTGCCAGCAGTAGCCGTCAGACCCAGTACTTC
TRBJ2-1 TRBD2 TRBV7-3 NA CASRLGEGEQFF TGTGCCAGCAGGCTGGGGGAGGGTGAGCAGTTCTTC
TRBJ2-7 NA TRBV2 NA CASRGQGREQYF TGTGCCAGCAGAGGTCAGGGTAGGGAGCAGTACTTC
TRBJ2-7 NA TRBV12-3/TRBV12-4 NA CASSRTEGEQYF TGTGCCAGCAGCCGAACCGAGGGCGAGCAGTACTTC
TRBJ2-7 TRBD1 TRBV28 NA CASSFRPGQGVPYEQYF TGTGCCAGCAGTTTCCGCCCTGGACAGGGGGTTCCCTACGAGCAGTACTTC
TRBJ1-3 NA TRBV6-5 once CASRYDSSGNTIYF TGTGCCAGCAGATATGACAGCTCTGGAAACACCATATATTTT
TRBJ1-2 TRBD1 TRBV28 once CASSLGQGYGYTF TGTGCCAGCAGTCTTGGACAGGGCTATGGCTACACCTTC
TRBJ1-5 TRBD1 TRBV19 once CASSKGQRGSNQPQHF TGTGCCAGTAGTAAGGGACAGAGGGGTAGCAATCAGCCCCAGCATTTT
TRBJ2-2 TRBD2 TRBV10-2 many CASTRAGGPGTGELFF TGCGCCAGCACACGAGCGGGAGGGCCTGGGACCGGGGAGCTGTTTTTT
TRBJ2-1 NA TRBV10-2 NA CASSDNNEQFF TGCGCCAGCAGTGACAACAATGAGCAGTTCTTC
TRBJ2-3 TRBD2 TRBV7-3 NA CASSPRTSGSRDTQYF TGTGCCAGCAGCCCCCGGACTAGCGGCTCCAGAGATACGCAGTATTTT
TRBJ1-2 TRBD1 TRBV6-5 once CASSYRPGGNYGYTF TGTGCCAGCAGTTACCGTCCAGGGGGCAACTATGGCTACACCTTC
TRBJ1-1 NA TRBV6-5 NA CASSYSGGAGNTEAFF TGTGCCAGCAGTTACTCGGGGGGAGCAGGTAACACTGAAGCTTTCTTT
TRBJ2-5 TRBD2 TRBV12-3/TRBV12-4 once CASRVAGGETQYF TGTGCCAGCAGGGTAGCGGGAGGAGAGACCCAGTACTTC
TRBJ1-6 TRBD1 TRBV6-5 NA CASRLGQGNHSPLHF TGTGCCAGCAGACTAGGACAGGGAAACCATTCACCCCTCCACTTT
TRBJ1-6 NA TRBV5-5 NA CASSSRQSVYNSPLHF TGTGCCAGCAGCTCCCGACAGTCAGTTTATAATTCACCCCTCCACTTT
TRBJ2-5 NA TRBV2 NA CASSRGVQETQYF TGTGCCAGCAGCCGGGGTGTCCAAGAGACCCAGTACTTC
TRBJ2-3 NA TRBV7-3 NA CASSLSSVATDTQYF TGTGCCAGCAGCTTAAGTTCGGTAGCTACAGATACGCAGTATTTT
TRBJ1-2 NA TRBV13 NA CASSLNYGYTF TGTGCCAGCAGCCTTAACTATGGCTACACCTTC
TRBJ2-3 NA TRBV29-1 NA CSVEDQGSTDTQYF TGCAGCGTTGAAGATCAGGGGAGCACAGATACGCAGTATTTT
TRBJ2-7 TRBD2 TRBV4-3 NA CASSQDGGRSGKYEQYF TGCGCCAGCAGCCAAGATGGCGGGAGGTCGGGGAAATACGAGCAGTACTTC
TRBJ2-2 NA TRBV28 NA CASSLTSGAGTGELFF TGTGCCAGCAGTTTAACAAGTGGGGCTGGGACCGGGGAGCTGTTTTTT
TRBJ2-1 TRBD2 TRBV2 NA CASSGSSGRAGEQFF TGTGCCAGCAGTGGATCCAGCGGGAGGGCCGGGGAGCAGTTCTTC
TRBJ1-2 TRBD1 TRBV19 NA CATGTGTAIYGYTF TGTGCCACCGGAACCGGGACAGCGATCTATGGCTACACCTTC
TRBJ1-3 NA TRBV12-3/TRBV12-4 NA CASSFRVNTIYF TGTGCCAGCAGTTTCCGGGTAAACACCATATATTTT
TRBJ1-1 NA TRBV29-1 NA CSAAQGMNTEAFF TGCAGCGCCGCCCAGGGCATGAACACTGAAGCTTTCTTT
TRBJ1-1 NA TRBV5-6 few CASSPGGSNTEAFF TGTGCCAGCAGCCCCGGGGGGAGCAACACTGAAGCTTTCTTT
TRBJ2-5 TRBD2 TRBV7-9 NA CASSFRLAGVGETQYF TGTGCCAGCAGCTTTAGACTAGCGGGAGTGGGGGAGACCCAGTACTTC
TRBJ2-7 TRBD1 TRBV11-2 NA CASRGQGFYEQYF TGTGCCAGCAGAGGACAGGGGTTCTACGAGCAGTACTTC
TRBJ1-5 NA TRBV5-8 NA CASPNPGHGINQPQHF TGTGCCAGCCCAAATCCGGGACATGGTATCAATCAGCCCCAGCATTTT
TRBJ1-5 NA TRBV19 NA CASSIDRSNQPQHF TGTGCCAGTAGTATAGACAGAAGCAATCAGCCCCAGCATTTT
TRBJ2-5 TRBD2 TRBV7-9 NA CASSSGLAGGPRETQYF TGTGCCAGCAGCTCGGGACTAGCGGGAGGGCCCCGGGAGACCCAGTACTTC
TRBJ2-3 NA TRBV5-1 NA CASSLGTSTDTQYF TGCGCCAGCAGCTTGGGGACTTCCACAGATACGCAGTATTTT
TRBJ2-1 NA TRBV5-1 once CASSLGQDNEQFF TGCGCCAGCAGCTTGGGACAAGACAATGAGCAGTTCTTC
TRBJ1-4 TRBD1 TRBV7-9 NA CASSSGQATNEKLFF TGTGCCAGCAGCTCGGGACAGGCAACTAATGAAAAACTGTTTTTT